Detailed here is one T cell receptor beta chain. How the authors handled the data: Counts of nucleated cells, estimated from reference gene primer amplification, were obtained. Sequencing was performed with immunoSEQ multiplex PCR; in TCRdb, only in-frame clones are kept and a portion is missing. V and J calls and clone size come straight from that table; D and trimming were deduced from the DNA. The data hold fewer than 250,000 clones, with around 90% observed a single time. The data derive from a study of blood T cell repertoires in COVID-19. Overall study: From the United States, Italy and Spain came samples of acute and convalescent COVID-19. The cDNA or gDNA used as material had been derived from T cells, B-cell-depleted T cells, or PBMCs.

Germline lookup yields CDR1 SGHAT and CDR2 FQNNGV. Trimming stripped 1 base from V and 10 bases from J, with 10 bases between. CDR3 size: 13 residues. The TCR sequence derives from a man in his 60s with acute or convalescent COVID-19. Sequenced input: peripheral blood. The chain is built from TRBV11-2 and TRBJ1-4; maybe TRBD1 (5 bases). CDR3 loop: CASSLGRGRKLFF. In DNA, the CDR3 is TGTGCCAGCAGCTTAGGGAGGGGACGAAAACTGTTTTTT.